This T cell receptor beta chain was observed in a study of cytomegalovirus exposure and HLA in healthy donors. This clone showed up just a few times. This CDR3 is built from 12 residues. CDR1 and CDR2 from the germline V gene are SGHDT and YYEEEE. With 1 base removed from V and 2 bases from J, the gap between germline ends came to 4 bases. PCR primers comprised 60 Vbeta and 13 Jbeta primers. TCRdb keeps only in-frame clones here, not all; method: immunoSEQ multiplex PCR. The sample has under 150,000 clones, approximately 70% seen once; the top ten hold 8.5% to 9.5%. The source material was PBMCs. The origin of this receptor is a woman in her thirties or forties in good health and CMV-seropositive. This chain uses TRBV5-6 with TRBJ2-7; D remains unclear. Written as DNA, the CDR3 is TGTGCCAGCAGCTTGTCGGCCTACGAGCAGTACTTC. As protein: CASSLSAYEQYF.